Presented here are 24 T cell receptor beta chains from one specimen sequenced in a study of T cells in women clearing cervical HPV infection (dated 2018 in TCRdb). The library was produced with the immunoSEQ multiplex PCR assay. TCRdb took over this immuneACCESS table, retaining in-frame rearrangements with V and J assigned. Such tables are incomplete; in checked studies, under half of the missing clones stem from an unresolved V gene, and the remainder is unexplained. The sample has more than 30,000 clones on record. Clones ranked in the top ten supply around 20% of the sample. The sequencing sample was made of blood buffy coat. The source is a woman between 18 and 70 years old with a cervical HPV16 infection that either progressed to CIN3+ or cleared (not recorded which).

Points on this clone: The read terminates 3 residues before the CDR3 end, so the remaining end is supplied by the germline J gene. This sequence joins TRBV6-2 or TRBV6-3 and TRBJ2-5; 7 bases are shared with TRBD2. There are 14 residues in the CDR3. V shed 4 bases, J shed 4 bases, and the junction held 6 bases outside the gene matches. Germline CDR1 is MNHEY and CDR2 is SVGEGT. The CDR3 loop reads CASSFGTIRETQYF. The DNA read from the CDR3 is TGTGCCAGCAGTTTCGGGACTATAAGAGAGACC.

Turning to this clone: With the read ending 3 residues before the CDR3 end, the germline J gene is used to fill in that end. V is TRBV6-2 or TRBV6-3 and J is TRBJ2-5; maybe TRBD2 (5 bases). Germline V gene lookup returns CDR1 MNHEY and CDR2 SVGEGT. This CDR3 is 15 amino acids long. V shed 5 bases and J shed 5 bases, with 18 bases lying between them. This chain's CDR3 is CASSSRTEGNETQYF. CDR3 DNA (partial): TGTGCCAGCAGTAGTAGGACTGAGGGTAACGAGACC.

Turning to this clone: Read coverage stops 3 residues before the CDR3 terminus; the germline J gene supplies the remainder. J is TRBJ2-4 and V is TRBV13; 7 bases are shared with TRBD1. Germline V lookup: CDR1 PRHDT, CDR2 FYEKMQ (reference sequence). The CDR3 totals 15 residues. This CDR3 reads CASSLSSEGQPSQYF. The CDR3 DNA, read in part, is TGTGCCAGCAGCTTATCGAGCGAGGGACAGCCCAGT.

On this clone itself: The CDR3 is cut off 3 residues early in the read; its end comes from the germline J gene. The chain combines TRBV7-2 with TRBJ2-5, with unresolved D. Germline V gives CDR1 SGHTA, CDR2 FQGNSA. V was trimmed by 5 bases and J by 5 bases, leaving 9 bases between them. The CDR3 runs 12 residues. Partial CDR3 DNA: TGTGCCAGCAGCAAACCCGGGGAGACC. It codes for CASSKPGET. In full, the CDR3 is CASSKPGETQYF.

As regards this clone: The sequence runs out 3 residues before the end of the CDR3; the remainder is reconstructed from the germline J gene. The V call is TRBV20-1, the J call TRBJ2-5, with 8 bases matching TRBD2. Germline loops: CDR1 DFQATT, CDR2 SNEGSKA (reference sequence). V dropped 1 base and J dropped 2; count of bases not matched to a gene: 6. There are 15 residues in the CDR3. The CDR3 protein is CSARVTSGLQETQYF. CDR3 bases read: TGCAGTGCTAGAGTTACTAGCGGCCTACAAGAGACC.

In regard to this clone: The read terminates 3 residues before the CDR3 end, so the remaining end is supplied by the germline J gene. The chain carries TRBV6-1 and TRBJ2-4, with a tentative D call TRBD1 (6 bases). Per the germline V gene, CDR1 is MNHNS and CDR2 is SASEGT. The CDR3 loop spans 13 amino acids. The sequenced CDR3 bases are TGTGCCAGCAGTGACAGGGGCAATCAGCCT. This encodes CASSDRGNQP. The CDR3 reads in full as CASSDRGNQPQYF.

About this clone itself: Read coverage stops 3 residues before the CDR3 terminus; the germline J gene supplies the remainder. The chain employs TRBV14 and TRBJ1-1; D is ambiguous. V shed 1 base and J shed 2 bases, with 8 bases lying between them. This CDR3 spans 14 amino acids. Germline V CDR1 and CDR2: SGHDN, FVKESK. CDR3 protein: CASSQVAGNTEAFF. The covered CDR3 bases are TGTGCCAGCAGCCAAGTGGCGGGAAACACTGAA.

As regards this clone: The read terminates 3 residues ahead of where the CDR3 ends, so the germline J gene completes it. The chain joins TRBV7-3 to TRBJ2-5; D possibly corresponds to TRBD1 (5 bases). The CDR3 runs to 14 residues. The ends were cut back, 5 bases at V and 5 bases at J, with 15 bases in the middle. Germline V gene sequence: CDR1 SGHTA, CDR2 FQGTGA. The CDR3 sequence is CASSPVGAGETQYF. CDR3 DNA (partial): TGTGCCAGCAGCCCGGTGGGCGCAGGGGAGACC.

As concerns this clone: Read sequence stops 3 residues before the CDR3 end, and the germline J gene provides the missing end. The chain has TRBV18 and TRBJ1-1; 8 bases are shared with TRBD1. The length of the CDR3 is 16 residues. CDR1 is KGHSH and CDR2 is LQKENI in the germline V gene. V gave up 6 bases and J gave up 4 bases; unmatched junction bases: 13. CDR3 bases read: TGTGCCAGCTCCCCAGGGGGCGCGGGTTTCAGCACTGAA. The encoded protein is CASSPGGAGFSTE. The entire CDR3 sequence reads CASSPGGAGFSTEAFF.

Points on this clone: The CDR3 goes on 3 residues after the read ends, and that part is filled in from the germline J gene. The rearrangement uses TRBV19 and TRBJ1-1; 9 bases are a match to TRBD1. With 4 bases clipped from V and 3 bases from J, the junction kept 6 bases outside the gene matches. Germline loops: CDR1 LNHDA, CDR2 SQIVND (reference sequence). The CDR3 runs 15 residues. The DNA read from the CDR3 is TGTGCCAGTAGTAAACAGGGGGCGGGGGACACTGAA. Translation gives CASSKQGAGDTE. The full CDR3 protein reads CASSKQGAGDTEAFF.

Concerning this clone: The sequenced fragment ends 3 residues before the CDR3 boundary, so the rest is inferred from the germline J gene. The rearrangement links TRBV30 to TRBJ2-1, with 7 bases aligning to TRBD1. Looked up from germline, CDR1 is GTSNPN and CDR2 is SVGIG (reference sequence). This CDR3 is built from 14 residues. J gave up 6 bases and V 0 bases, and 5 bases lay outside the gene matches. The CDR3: CAWSVTGLFNEQFF. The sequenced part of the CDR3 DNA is TGTGCCTGGAGTGTGACAGGGTTGTTCAATGAG.

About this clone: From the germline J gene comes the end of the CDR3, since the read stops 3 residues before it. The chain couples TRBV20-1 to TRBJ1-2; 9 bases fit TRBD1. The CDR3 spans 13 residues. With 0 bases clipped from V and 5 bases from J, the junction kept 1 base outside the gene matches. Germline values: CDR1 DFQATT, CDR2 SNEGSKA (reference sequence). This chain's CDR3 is CSAREGTGYGYTF. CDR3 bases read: TGCAGTGCTAGAGAGGGGACAGGGTATGGC.

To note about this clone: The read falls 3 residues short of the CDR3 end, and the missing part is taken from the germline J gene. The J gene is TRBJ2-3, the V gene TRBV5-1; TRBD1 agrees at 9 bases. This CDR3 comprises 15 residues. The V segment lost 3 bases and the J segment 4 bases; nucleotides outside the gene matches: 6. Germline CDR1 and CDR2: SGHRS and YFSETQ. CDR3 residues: CASSSGTGSADTQYF. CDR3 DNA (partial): TGCGCCAGCAGCTCCGGGACAGGGTCGGCAGATACG.

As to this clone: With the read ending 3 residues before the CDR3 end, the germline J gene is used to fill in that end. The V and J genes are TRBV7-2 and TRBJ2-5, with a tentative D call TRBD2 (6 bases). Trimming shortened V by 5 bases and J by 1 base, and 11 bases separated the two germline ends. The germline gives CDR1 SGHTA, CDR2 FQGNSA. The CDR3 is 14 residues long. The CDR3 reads CASSKTRAQETQYF. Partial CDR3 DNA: TGTGCCAGCAGCAAGACTAGAGCCCAAGAGACC.

CDR3 region: CASSGTPGQANSPLHF. Incomplete CDR3 DNA: TGTGCCAGCAGCGGAACCCCCGGACAGGCTAATTCACCC. This chain uses TRBV2 with TRBJ1-6, with 7 positions matching TRBD1. The DNA ends 3 residues before the CDR3 does, and the rest of the CDR3 is filled in from the germline J gene. Per germline, CDR1 SNHLY and CDR2 FYNNEI. There are 16 residues in the CDR3. J gave up 6 bases and V 6 bases, and 11 bases lay outside the gene matches.

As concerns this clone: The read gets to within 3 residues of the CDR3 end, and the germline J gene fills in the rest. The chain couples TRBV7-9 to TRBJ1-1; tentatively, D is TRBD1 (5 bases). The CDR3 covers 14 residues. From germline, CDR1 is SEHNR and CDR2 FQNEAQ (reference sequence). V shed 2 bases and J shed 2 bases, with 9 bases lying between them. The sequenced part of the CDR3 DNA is TGTGCCAGCAGCTTATCCCAGGGAAACACTGAA. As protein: CASSLSQGNTE. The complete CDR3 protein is CASSLSQGNTEAFF.

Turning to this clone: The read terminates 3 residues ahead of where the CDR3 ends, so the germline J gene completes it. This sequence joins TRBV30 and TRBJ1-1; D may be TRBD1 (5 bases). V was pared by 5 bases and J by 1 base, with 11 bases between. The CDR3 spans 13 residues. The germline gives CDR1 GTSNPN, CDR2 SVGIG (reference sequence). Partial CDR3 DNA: TGTGCCTGGCGTAGGGGTTCGAACACTGAA. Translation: CAWRRGSNTE. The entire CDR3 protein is CAWRRGSNTEAFF.

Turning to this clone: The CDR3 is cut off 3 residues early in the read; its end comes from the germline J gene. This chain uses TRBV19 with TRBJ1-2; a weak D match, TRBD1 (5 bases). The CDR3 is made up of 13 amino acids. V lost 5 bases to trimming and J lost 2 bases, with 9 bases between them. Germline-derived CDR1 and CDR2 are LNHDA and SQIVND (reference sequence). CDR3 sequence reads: CASSARGNYGYTF. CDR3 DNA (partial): TGTGCCAGTAGTGCCCGGGGGAACTATGGC.

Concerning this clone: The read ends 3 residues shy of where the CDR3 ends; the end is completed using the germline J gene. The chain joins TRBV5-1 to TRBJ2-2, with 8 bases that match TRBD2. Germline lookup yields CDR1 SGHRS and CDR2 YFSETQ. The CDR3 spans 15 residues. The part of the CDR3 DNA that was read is TGCGCCAGCAGCCCACAACTCGGGGGGGCAAGTGCG. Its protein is CASSPQLGGASA. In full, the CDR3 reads CASSPQLGGASALFF.

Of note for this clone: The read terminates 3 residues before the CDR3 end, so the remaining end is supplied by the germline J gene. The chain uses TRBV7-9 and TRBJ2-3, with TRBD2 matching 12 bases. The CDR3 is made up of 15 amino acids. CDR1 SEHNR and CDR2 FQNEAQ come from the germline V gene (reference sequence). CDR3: CASSFRLAGVETQYF. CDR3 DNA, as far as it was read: TGTGCCAGCAGCTTCAGACTAGCGGGAGTGGAGACG.

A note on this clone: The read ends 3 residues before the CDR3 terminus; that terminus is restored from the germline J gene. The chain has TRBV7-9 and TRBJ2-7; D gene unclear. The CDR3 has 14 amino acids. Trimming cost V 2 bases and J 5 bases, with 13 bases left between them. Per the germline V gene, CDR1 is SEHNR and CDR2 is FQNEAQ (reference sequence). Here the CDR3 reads CASSLFSGMDEQYF. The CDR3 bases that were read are TGTGCCAGCAGCTTATTTTCAGGCATGGACGAG.

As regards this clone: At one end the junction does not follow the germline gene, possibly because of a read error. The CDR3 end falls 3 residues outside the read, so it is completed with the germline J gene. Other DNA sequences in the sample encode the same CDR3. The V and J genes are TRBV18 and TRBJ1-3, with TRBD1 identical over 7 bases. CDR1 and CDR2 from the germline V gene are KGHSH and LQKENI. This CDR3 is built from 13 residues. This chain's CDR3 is CASSPDRTHTIYF. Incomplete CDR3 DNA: TGTGCCAGCTCCCCGGACAGGACACACACT.

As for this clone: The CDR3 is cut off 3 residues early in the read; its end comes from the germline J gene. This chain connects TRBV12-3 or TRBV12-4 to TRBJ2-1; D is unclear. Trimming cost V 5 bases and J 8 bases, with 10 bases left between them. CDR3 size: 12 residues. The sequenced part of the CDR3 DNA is TGTGCCAGCAGTCCCCTGGGCCATGAG. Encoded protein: CASSPLGHE. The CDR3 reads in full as CASSPLGHEQFF.

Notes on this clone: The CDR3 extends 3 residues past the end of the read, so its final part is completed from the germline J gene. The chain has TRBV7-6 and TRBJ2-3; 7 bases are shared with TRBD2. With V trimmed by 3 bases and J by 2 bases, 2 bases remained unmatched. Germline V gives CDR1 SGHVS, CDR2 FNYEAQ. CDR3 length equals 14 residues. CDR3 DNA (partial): TGTGCCAGCAGCTTCGGACTAGACACAGATACG. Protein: CASSFGLDTDT. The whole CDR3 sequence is CASSFGLDTDTQYF.